The TCR beta chain under discussion was sequenced for a study of CD8 T cell repertoires and HIV-1 epitope variants. On the study more broadly: Twenty-five autologous and known Gag and Nef epitope variant peptides each stimulated T cells separately. Study-wide findings and caveats: Of some ten antigen-specific beta clonotypes, six appeared to cross-react with escape variants.

This CDR3 region has 14 residues. Looked up from germline, CDR1 is SGHDT and CDR2 is YYEEEE. With 0 bases removed from V and 2 bases from J, the gap between germline ends came to 5 bases. This clone showed up just a few times. The target antigen is unknown. TCR beta CDR3 was sequenced at survey depth on immunoSEQ. Profiling relied on immunoSEQ multiplex PCR, and the TCRdb table lists in-frame clones only, not all of them. Of approximately 90,000 clones in the sample, approximately 70% are singletons; the top ten hold roughly 25%. This clonotype was obtained from a male donor with HIV. Sequenced sample: uncultured baseline CD8+ T cells from peripheral blood mononuclear cells (PBMCs). The chain links TRBV5-6 to TRBJ2-2; D unresolved. The chain's CDR3 is CASSLGFNTGELFF. The CDR3 bases are TGTGCCAGCAGCTTGGGATTTAACACCGGGGAGCTGTTTTTT.